The sequence of this TCR beta chain was determined in a study of T cells in Graves' hyperthyroidism and ophthalmopathy. PBMCs came from roughly 10 ml fresh peripheral blood. The V end lost 4 bases, the J end lost 4 bases, and 11 bases lay between the germline ends. This CDR3 spans 14 amino acids. Germline V lookup: CDR1 WSHSY, CDR2 SAAADI. From RNA transcripts, TCR beta CDR3 regions were amplified. HTBI primers were the set used in a first-round RT-PCR of the TCR CDR3. MiXCR was run by TCRdb on the multiplex PCR reads, yielding one entry per CDR3 protein. The sample holds around 110,000 distinct CDR3 sequences, roughly 15% seen once. This clonotype was found many times.

Sequenced material: blood. V gene TRBV10-2 combines with J gene TRBJ1-5; D unresolved. The clonotype was recovered from a woman between 50 and 59 years old with Graves' hyperthyroidism. The CDR3, as DNA: TGCGCCAGCAGTGGGGCCCAGACTAATCAGCCCCAGCATTTT. Residues: CASSGAQTNQPQHF.